The next 20 T cell receptor beta chains were all read from a single sample in a study of long-term antiretroviral therapy in people with HIV. Running of the v3.0 immunoSEQ assay took place at survey level. Here immunoSEQ multiplex PCR was the method, and the copy in TCRdb shows in-frame clones only, minus some. The table shows about 17,000 clones, with more than 70% occurring only once. The material was unsorted PBMCs, obtained 0.1 years before starting antiretroviral therapy. The receptor source for this set is a young man with HIV.

The chain uses TRBV11-2 and TRBJ1-5; 7 bases are shared with TRBD1. This CDR3 has 13 residues. The trim removed 5 bases at V and 5 bases at J, leaving 3 bases unmatched. Germline loops: CDR1 SGHAT, CDR2 FQNNGV. The CDR3 is CASSPGQYQPQHF. The CDR3 bases are TGTGCCAGCAGCCCGGGACAGTATCAGCCCCAGCATTTT.

The chain couples TRBV9 to TRBJ2-3; D gene ambiguous. The CDR3 has 16 residues. With 2 bases removed from V and 6 bases from J, the gap between germline ends came to 19 bases. Germline CDR1 SGDLS, CDR2 YYNGEE. CDR3 loop: CASSVPDAARVDTQYF. The CDR3 DNA sequence: TGTGCCAGCAGCGTGCCCGACGCGGCAAGGGTGGATACGCAGTATTTT. Full variable domain (remainder filled in from reference TRBV9 and TRBJ2-3): DSGVTQTPKHLITATGQRVTLRCSPRSGDLSVYWYQQSLDQGLQFLIQYYNGEERAKGNILERFSAQQFPDLHSELNLSSLELGDSALYFCASSVPDAARVDTQYFGPGTRLTVL.

The chain uses TRBV28 and TRBJ1-5; TRBD1 matches at 8 bases. V lost 8 bases and J lost 5; bases outside the gene matches: 2. This CDR3 contains 12 residues. Germline CDR1 is MDHEN and CDR2 is SYDVKM. For the CDR3, the DNA is TGTGCCAGCGGGACAGGAGATCAGCCCCAGCATTTT. It yields the protein CASGTGDQPQHF.

This clone was counted a few times. This chain connects TRBV4-2 to TRBJ1-6; D may be TRBD1 (5 bases). Trimming took off 2 bases at V and 15 bases at J, with 11 bases between the two ends. CDR1 and CDR2 (germline): LGHNA, YNFKEQ. The CDR3 has 12 residues. The CDR3 DNA sequence: TGTGCCAGCAGCCAAACCGCGGGGGACCTCCACTTT. This translates into CASSQTAGDLHF.

The chain couples TRBV7-9 to TRBJ1-5; tentative D call: TRBD1 (5 bases). CDR3 length: 17 amino acids. Germline CDR1 is SEHNR and CDR2 is FQNEAQ (reference sequence). Trimming shortened V by 5 bases and J by 4 bases, and 21 bases separated the two germline ends. In DNA form, the CDR3 reads TGTGCCAGCAGCACCGACGTTGGGACTGTTAGGAATCAGCCCCAGCATTTT. It encodes CASSTDVGTVRNQPQHF.

J is TRBJ2-1 and V is TRBV7-9, with D possibly being TRBD2 (7 bases). The V end lost 0 bases, the J end lost 9 bases, and 9 bases lay between the germline ends. Germline V gene lookup returns CDR1 SEHNR and CDR2 FQNEAQ (reference sequence). The CDR3 totals 13 residues. The CDR3, as DNA: TGTGCCAGCAGCTTAGCGGGAGGGGGTGAGCAGTTCTTC. Amino acids: CASSLAGGGEQFF.

Sample share makes this clone medium-sized. The chain has TRBV7-9 and TRBJ2-7; the D gene is possibly TRBD1 (8 bases). V was shortened by 2 bases and J by 3 bases, with 14 bases between the two germline ends. Germline V lookup: CDR1 SEHNR, CDR2 FQNEAQ (reference sequence). The CDR3 contains 15 residues. Written as DNA, the CDR3 is TGTGCCAGCAGCTTAATCAGCGGGACAGGCTACGAGCAGTACTTC. Protein: CASSLISGTGYEQYF.

The V gene is TRBV7-2, the J gene TRBJ2-7; D perhaps matches TRBD1 (5 bases). Per germline, CDR1 SGHTA and CDR2 FQGNSA. The CDR3 has 15 residues. The germline V and J ends were trimmed by 2 bases and 2 bases, with 13 bases remaining between them. The CDR3 bases are TGTGCCAGCAGCTTAACCAGGGTAAACACCTACGAGCAGTACTTC. Its translation is CASSLTRVNTYEQYF.

V and J are TRBV19 and TRBJ1-4, with D maybe TRBD1 (6 bases). Germline CDR1 and CDR2: LNHDA and SQIVND (reference sequence). This CDR3 spans 13 amino acids. V lost 5 bases and J 5 bases, leaving 9 bases between the germline ends. As DNA, the CDR3 is TGTGCCAGTAGTGGACAGACCAATGAAAAACTGTTTTTT. Residues: CASSGQTNEKLFF.

This chain joins TRBV9 and TRBJ2-6; D might be TRBD2 (6 bases). The CDR3 has 14 amino acids. Germline values: CDR1 SGDLS, CDR2 YYNGEE. Deletions cut 5 bases from V and 13 bases from J, with 19 bases between. This chain's CDR3 is CASSAGGLPDVLTF. For the CDR3, the DNA is TGTGCCAGCAGTGCCGGGGGACTCCCCGATGTCCTGACTTTC.

The chain couples TRBV5-1 to TRBJ2-7, with a weak D call TRBD2 (6 bases). The CDR3 runs 16 residues. The V end lost 0 bases, the J end lost 3 bases, and 16 bases lay between the germline ends. Germline CDR1 reads SGHRS; CDR2 reads YFSETQ. CDR3 residues: CASSLGGAGGDYEQYF. The CDR3 nucleotides read TGCGCCAGCAGCTTGGGAGGGGCGGGCGGGGACTACGAGCAGTACTTC.

The V gene is TRBV13, the J gene TRBJ1-1; D unresolved. CDR3 length: 17 residues. Trimming left V 5 bases short and J 1 base short, with 20 bases between. CDR1 is PRHDT, CDR2 FYEKMQ, per germline (reference sequence). CDR3 nucleotide sequence: TGTGCCAGCAGCAATATCGCCCTCGAGAGAGGGAACACTGAAGCTTTCTTT. Translated, it gives CASSNIALERGNTEAFF.

As DNA, the CDR3 is TGTGCCTGGAGTGTGGCCTACGAGCAGTACTTC. The encoded protein is CAWSVAYEQYF. V is TRBV30 and J is TRBJ2-7, with D unclear. Trimming took 0 bases from V and 2 from J, leaving 2 bases between them. The CDR3 loop spans 11 amino acids. Germline values: CDR1 GTSNPN, CDR2 SVGIG (reference sequence).

This chain joins TRBV9 and TRBJ2-1, with D hard to call. V dropped 2 bases and J dropped 0 bases, with 12 bases sitting between them. Germline V CDR1 and CDR2: SGDLS, YYNGEE. The CDR3 is 16 amino acids. CDR3 loop: CASSVELLSSYNEQFF. CDR3 DNA sequence: TGTGCCAGCAGCGTGGAACTTTTAAGCTCCTACAATGAGCAGTTCTTC.

The chain is built from TRBV6-5 and TRBJ2-7, with D tentatively TRBD2 (5 bases). CDR1 is MNHEY and CDR2 is SVGAGI in the germline V gene. The germline V and J ends were trimmed by 6 bases and 4 bases, with 13 bases remaining between them. The CDR3 extends over 13 amino acids. CDR3 nucleotides: TGTGCCAGCAGACTAGGACGGGTTTACGAGCAGTACTTC. Translated, it gives CASRLGRVYEQYF.

Within the sample, this clone is medium-sized. The chain joins TRBV19 to TRBJ2-7, with D perhaps matching TRBD1 (5 bases). CDR1 LNHDA and CDR2 SQIVND come from the germline V gene (reference sequence). The CDR3 loop spans 13 amino acids. Trimming pared 5 bases from V and 1 base from J, leaving 9 bases between. CDR3 loop: CASSSQGSYEQYF. CDR3 DNA sequence: TGTGCCAGTAGTTCCCAGGGTTCCTACGAGCAGTACTTC.

The chain carries TRBV2 and TRBJ1-5; D might be TRBD1 (6 bases). The ends were cut back, 6 bases at V and 6 bases at J, with 15 bases in the middle. This CDR3 comprises 14 residues. Germline CDR1 and CDR2: SNHLY and FYNNEI. The CDR3 loop is CASRREQGGQPQHF. The CDR3 DNA reads TGTGCCAGCAGAAGAGAACAGGGTGGTCAGCCCCAGCATTTT.

This sequence joins TRBV18 and TRBJ2-6; D is ambiguous. This CDR3 spans 16 amino acids. Trimming stripped 3 bases from V and 0 bases from J, with 9 bases between. Per germline, CDR1 KGHSH and CDR2 LQKENI. The CDR3 nucleotides read TGTGCCAGCTCACCTGGACGGCACTCTGGGGCCAACGTCCTGACTTTC. Amino acids: CASSPGRHSGANVLTF.

The rearrangement links TRBV28 to TRBJ1-5; 8 bases line up with TRBD1. This CDR3 has 15 residues. The V gene end was trimmed by 3 bases and the J gene end by 1 base; junction bases not matched to a gene: 2. The germline V gene has CDR1 MDHEN and CDR2 SYDVKM. CDR3 nucleotides: TGTGCCAGCAGTTTTAGACAGGGGAGCAATCAGCCCCAGCATTTT. This translates into CASSFRQGSNQPQHF.

The V and J genes are TRBV4-3 and TRBJ2-7, with 11 bases that match TRBD2. From germline, CDR1 is LGHNA and CDR2 YSLEER. The CDR3 is 18 amino acids. V trimming: 2 bases; J trimming: 2 bases; junction bases outside the gene matches: 11. This CDR3 is CASSQYASLGLAAYEQYF. CDR3 DNA sequence: TGCGCCAGCAGCCAATACGCCTCCCTGGGACTAGCGGCCTACGAGCAGTACTTC.